The entry below gives a single TCR beta chain sequence along with its context. Its cognate antigen is unknown. These data originate in a study of T cells in Graves' hyperthyroidism and ophthalmopathy. The study's findings and limits: Clonotypes that were expanded in thyroid above 0.001 mostly appeared in blood too.

Researchers took RNA transcripts and amplified the TCR beta CDR3 regions from them. During a first-round RT-PCR of the TCR CDR3, the HTBI primer set was used. TCRdb fed the multiplex PCR reads into MiXCR, producing one record per CDR3 protein. This table has hundreds of thousands of distinct CDR3 sequences, roughly 46% appearing once. The V gene lost 7 bases and the J gene lost 2 bases, with 18 bases spanning the gap. Germline CDR1 SNHLY, CDR2 FYNNEI. This CDR3 has 15 residues. The chain is built from TRBV2 and TRBJ2-7; tentatively, D is TRBD2 (5 bases). The TCR was taken from a woman between 18 and 29 years old with Graves' hyperthyroidism. Sequenced input: peripheral blood or thyroid tissue (not recorded which). CDR3 sequence reads: CASTDFRTQTYEQYF. For the CDR3, the DNA is TGTGCCAGCACCGACTTCCGGACTCAAACCTACGAGCAGTACTTC.